This T cell receptor (beta chain) was documented in a study of Ad26.COV2.S vaccination and SARS-CoV-2 variants. Treatment meaning: around 19 received Ad26.COV2.S at low or high dose, single or two shots; 5 received placebo; per-sample allocation not given. The samples date from day 63 after the first vaccine or placebo injection. This clone has only a few counts. Assay used: immunoSEQ multiplex PCR; TCRdb lists only in-frame clones, some missing. The sample consists of 350,000 to 550,000 clones, approximately 92% of them appearing once. Sequencing was performed on peripheral blood, taken in a trial of Ad26.COV2.S vaccine versus placebo. This receptor was taken from a person between 18 and 65 years old who received the Ad26.COV2.S COVID-19 vaccine or a placebo.

The CDR3 sequence: CASGRGAGGSYNEQFF. CDR3 coding DNA: TGTGCCAGTGGCAGGGGGGCAGGGGGCTCCTACAATGAGCAGTTCTTC. This sequence joins TRBV19 and TRBJ2-1; possible D gene TRBD1, 7 bases. Germline CDR1 LNHDA, CDR2 SQIVND (reference sequence). The CDR3 has 16 residues. V lost 8 bases and J 0 bases, leaving 17 bases between the germline ends.